A single sample is the source of the 20 T cell receptor beta chains below, sequenced in a study of blood T cell repertoires in COVID-19. Profiled with immunoSEQ multiplex PCR; TCRdb holds only in-frame clones, not every one. The top ten clones hold roughly 9.8% of a sample with some 140,000 clones, approximately 82% of them seen once. The sequenced sample was peripheral blood. The receptor set was obtained from a man aged 55 to 70 who had recovered from COVID-19.

The chain couples TRBV28 to TRBJ2-3; D uncertain. V lost 4 bases and J lost 2, with 13 bases in between. This CDR3 comprises 15 residues. Germline CDR1 is MDHEN and CDR2 is SYDVKM. CDR3 DNA: TGTGCCAGCAGTTCCCCTAGTCGGTACACAGATACGCAGTATTTT. Amino acid sequence: CASSSPSRYTDTQYF.

The chain uses TRBV9 and TRBJ1-4; 11 nucleotides agree with TRBD1. The length of the CDR3 is 15 residues. CDR1 and CDR2 from the germline V gene are SGDLS and YYNGEE. V shed 4 bases and J 6 bases; nucleotides not matched to a gene: 5. CDR3 protein: CASSSLGQGDEKLFF. The DNA for the CDR3 is TGTGCCAGCAGCTCTCTGGGACAGGGGGATGAAAAACTGTTTTTT.

The chain is built from TRBV4-2 and TRBJ2-7; 8 bases are a match to TRBD2. V was clipped by 2 bases and J by 7 bases; unmatched bases: 10. The V gene's germline CDR1 is LGHNA and CDR2 YNFKEQ. The length of the CDR3 is 15 residues. The CDR3 sequence: CASSQFSGGAWEQYF. In DNA, the CDR3 is TGTGCCAGCAGCCAATTCTCCGGGGGGGCGTGGGAGCAGTACTTC.

The chain joins TRBV5-5 to TRBJ2-3; no clear D gene. In germline, CDR1 is SGHKS, CDR2 YYEKEE (reference sequence). The CDR3 runs to 13 residues. The V end lost 6 bases, the J end lost 0 bases, and 8 bases lay between the germline ends. The CDR3: CASTLASTDTQYF. The CDR3 DNA is TGTGCCAGCACTCTGGCCAGCACAGATACGCAGTATTTT.

The chain carries TRBV7-2 and TRBJ2-4; no definite D call. Deletions cut 4 bases from V and 0 bases from J, with 13 bases between. The CDR3 sequence is 16 residues long. Per the germline V gene, CDR1 is SGHTA and CDR2 is FQGNSA. This chain's CDR3 is CASSSTPTVAKNIQYF. CDR3 DNA sequence: TGTGCCAGCAGCTCTACCCCTACTGTAGCCAAAAACATTCAGTACTTC.

The genes are TRBV19 and TRBJ2-2, with D possibly being TRBD2 (6 bases). Germline CDR1 is LNHDA and CDR2 is SQIVND (reference sequence). This CDR3 spans 17 amino acids. Trimming shortened V by 3 bases and J by 1 base, and 15 bases separated the two germline ends. The CDR3 DNA sequence: TGTGCCAGTAGTATTACCGGGAGTGCACTGAACACCGGGGAGCTGTTTTTT. Encoded protein: CASSITGSALNTGELFF.

This sequence joins TRBV5-6 and TRBJ2-3; perhaps TRBD2 as D (6 bases). The CDR3 covers 16 residues. Germline CDR1 reads SGHDT; CDR2 reads YYEEEE. V lost 0 bases and J 0 bases, leaving 11 bases between the germline ends. The CDR3 coding sequence is TGTGCCAGCAGCTTGGCCGGGACTCGAAGCACAGATACGCAGTATTTT. It translates to CASSLAGTRSTDTQYF.

V usage is TRBV4-1 and J usage is TRBJ1-6; TRBD1 matches at 7 bases. The CDR3 runs to 16 residues. CDR1 and CDR2 from the germline V gene are MGHRA and YSYEKL. Trimming at V came to 0 bases and at J to 6 bases, leaving 5 bases not matched to a gene. CDR3 coding DNA: TGCGCCAGCAGCCAAGAGGGGACAGCCTTTAATTCACCCCTCCACTTT. Protein: CASSQEGTAFNSPLHF.

The J gene is TRBJ1-6, the V gene TRBV11-2, with D unresolved. Trimming removed 0 bases at V and 16 bases at J, with 10 bases between. There are 12 residues in the CDR3. Germline V gene sequence: CDR1 SGHAT, CDR2 FQNNGV. CDR3 residues: CASSLDRLPLHF. The CDR3 DNA reads TGTGCCAGCAGCTTAGATAGACTACCACTCCACTTT.

The V gene is TRBV7-2, the J gene TRBJ1-6; D remains ambiguous. V lost 2 bases and J lost 7, with 9 bases in between. The CDR3 contains 14 residues. Germline CDR1 reads SGHTA; CDR2 reads FQGNSA. For the CDR3, the DNA is TGTGCCAGCAGCTTATCGAGCTCAAATTCACCCCTCCACTTT. Its protein is CASSLSSSNSPLHF. The whole variable domain, remainder taken from reference TRBV7-2 and TRBJ1-6, is GAGVSQSPSNKVTEKGKDVELRCDPISGHTALYWYRQSLGQGLEFLIYFQGNSAPDKSGLPSDRFSAERTGGSVSTLTIQRTQQEDSAVYLCASSLSSSNSPLHFGNGTRLTVT.

The rearrangement uses TRBV9 and TRBJ2-2; 11 bases align to TRBD2. Looked up from germline, CDR1 is SGDLS and CDR2 is YYNGEE. The length of the CDR3 is 16 residues. Trimming at V came to 1 base and at J to 6 bases, leaving 5 bases not matched to a gene. CDR3 bases: TGTGCCAGCAGCGTAAGGGCTAGCGGGGGGCCCGGGGAGCTGTTTTTT. Translated: CASSVRASGGPGELFF.

The table lists this clone with a few counts. This rearrangement joins TRBV3-1 (or the pseudogene TRBV3-2) to TRBJ1-5, with D possibly being TRBD1 (6 bases). Trimming left V 6 bases short and J 4 bases short, with 16 bases between. The CDR3 has 15 amino acids. Germline V lookup: CDR1 LGHDT, CDR2 YNNKEL (reference sequence). CDR3 region: CASSRQAGGNQPQHF. CDR3 nucleotide sequence: TGTGCCAGCAGTCGACAGGCCGGGGGGAATCAGCCCCAGCATTTT.

This clone was picked up a small number of times. This chain connects TRBV19 to TRBJ2-5, with TRBD1 as a possible D gene (5 bases). The germline gives CDR1 LNHDA, CDR2 SQIVND (reference sequence). V lost 4 bases and J lost 2, with 11 bases in between. This CDR3 contains 14 residues. In DNA form, the CDR3 reads TGTGCCAGTAGTACTTCAGGGATTCAAGAGACCCAGTACTTC. It is translated as CASSTSGIQETQYF.

This clone was counted once. The chain recombines TRBV5-4 with TRBJ1-4, with 9 bases that match TRBD1. From germline, CDR1 is SGHNT and CDR2 YYREEE (reference sequence). The CDR3 is 15 amino acids. The trim removed 3 bases at V and 0 bases at J, leaving 0 bases unmatched. Here the CDR3 reads CASSWDRATNEKLFF. DNA of the CDR3: TGTGCCAGCAGCTGGGACAGGGCAACTAATGAAAAACTGTTTTTT.

The genes are TRBV28 and TRBJ2-7, with a possible D match to TRBD2 (6 bases). CDR1 and CDR2 from the germline V gene are MDHEN and SYDVKM. There are 14 residues in the CDR3. The germline V and J ends were trimmed by 9 bases and 0 bases, with 15 bases remaining between them. This CDR3 reads CASRDCWDSYEQYF. The CDR3 region has the DNA TGTGCCAGTCGGGACTGTTGGGACTCCTACGAGCAGTACTTC.

This clone is a singleton in its sample. This rearrangement joins TRBV25-1 to TRBJ1-3, with D possibly being TRBD1 (5 bases). V gave up 2 bases and J gave up 4 bases, with 12 bases separating them. The CDR3 sequence is 15 residues long. Per the germline V gene, CDR1 is MGHDK and CDR2 is SYGVNS. The CDR3 nucleotides are TGTGCCAGCAGTGAAGGGGATAGGGGAGGAAACACCATATATTTT. Its translation is CASSEGDRGGNTIYF. Full variable domain (remainder filled in from reference TRBV25-1 and TRBJ1-3): EADIYQTPRYLVIGTGKKITLECSQTMGHDKMYWYQQDPGMELHLIHYSYGVNSTEKGDLSSESTVSRIRTEHFPLTLESARPSHTSQYLCASSEGDRGGNTIYFGEGSWLTVV.

The genes are TRBV3-1 (or the pseudogene TRBV3-2) and TRBJ2-2; TRBD2 aligns across 7 bases. Germline lookup yields CDR1 LGHDT and CDR2 YNNKEL (reference sequence). This CDR3 is built from 15 residues. V lost 4 bases and J lost 5; bases outside the gene matches: 7. The CDR3 DNA sequence: TGTGCCAGCAGCCCTGGCGGGGGTTGGACCGGGGAGCTGTTTTTT. Translated: CASSPGGGWTGELFF.

The V gene is TRBV6-5, the J gene TRBJ1-2, with D uncertain. Germline lookup yields CDR1 MNHEY and CDR2 SVGAGI. The CDR3 length is 13 residues. The V end lost 6 bases, the J end lost 3 bases, and 11 bases lay between the germline ends. This CDR3 reads CASRNRRDYGYTF. CDR3 in DNA: TGTGCCAGCAGGAATAGGAGAGACTATGGCTACACCTTC.

The chain joins TRBV18 to TRBJ1-5, with D maybe TRBD1 (6 bases). The germline V gene has CDR1 KGHSH and CDR2 LQKENI. The CDR3 is 15 residues long. Trimming took off 4 bases at V and 7 bases at J, with 17 bases between the two ends. The CDR3 protein is CASSLLQGGDQPQHF. In nucleotides, the CDR3 is TGTGCCAGCTCACTCTTACAGGGAGGGGACCAGCCCCAGCATTTT. Together with reference TRBV18 and TRBJ1-5, the CDR3 gives the full variable domain: NAGVMQNPRHLVRRRGQEARLRCSPMKGHSHVYWYRQLPEEGLKFMVYLQKENIIDESGMPKERFSAEFPKEGPSILRIQQVVRGDSAAYFCASSLLQGGDQPQHFGDGTRLSIL.

At least ten counts were recorded for this clone. This chain connects TRBV5-4 to TRBJ1-6; 11 bases fit TRBD1. This CDR3 has 15 residues. Germline lookup yields CDR1 SGHNT and CDR2 YYREEE (reference sequence). V was clipped by 0 bases and J by 10 bases; unmatched bases: 3. In nucleotides, the CDR3 is TGTGCCAGCAGCTTGGTGGGGGACAGGGGGTCACCCCTCCACTTT. This translates into CASSLVGDRGSPLHF.